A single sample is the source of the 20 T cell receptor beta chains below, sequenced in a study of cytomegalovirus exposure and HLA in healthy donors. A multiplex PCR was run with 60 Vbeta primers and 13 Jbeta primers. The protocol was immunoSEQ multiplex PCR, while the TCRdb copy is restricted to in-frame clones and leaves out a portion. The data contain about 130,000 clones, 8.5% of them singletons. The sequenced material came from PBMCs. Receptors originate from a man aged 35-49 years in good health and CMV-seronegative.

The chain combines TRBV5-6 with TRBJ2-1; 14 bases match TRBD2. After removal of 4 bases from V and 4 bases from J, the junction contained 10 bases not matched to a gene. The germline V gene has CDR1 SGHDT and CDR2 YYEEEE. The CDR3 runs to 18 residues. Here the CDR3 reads CASSPGLAGDPNYNEQFF. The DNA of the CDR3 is TGTGCCAGCAGCCCGGGACTAGCGGGGGACCCAAATTACAATGAGCAGTTCTTC.

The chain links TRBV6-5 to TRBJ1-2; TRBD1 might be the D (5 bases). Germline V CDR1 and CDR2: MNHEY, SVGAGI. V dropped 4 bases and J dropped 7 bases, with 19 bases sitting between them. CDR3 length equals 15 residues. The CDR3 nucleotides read TGTGCCAGCAGTTCTTCTTATGGGGAAAGGGGTGGCTACACCTTC. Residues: CASSSSYGERGGYTF.

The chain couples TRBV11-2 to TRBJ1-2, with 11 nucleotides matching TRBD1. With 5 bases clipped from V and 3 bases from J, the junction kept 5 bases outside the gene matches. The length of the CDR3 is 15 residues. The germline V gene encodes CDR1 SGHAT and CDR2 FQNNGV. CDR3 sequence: CASSNPGQGDYGYTF. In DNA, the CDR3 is TGTGCCAGCAGCAACCCGGGACAGGGGGACTATGGCTACACCTTC.

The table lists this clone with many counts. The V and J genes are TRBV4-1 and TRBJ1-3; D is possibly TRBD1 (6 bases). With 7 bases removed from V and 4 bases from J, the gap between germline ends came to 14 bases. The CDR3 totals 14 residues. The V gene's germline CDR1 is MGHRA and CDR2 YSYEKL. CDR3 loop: CASTPTGSGNTIYF. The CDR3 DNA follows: TGCGCCAGCACCCCCACAGGGTCCGGAAACACCATATATTTT.

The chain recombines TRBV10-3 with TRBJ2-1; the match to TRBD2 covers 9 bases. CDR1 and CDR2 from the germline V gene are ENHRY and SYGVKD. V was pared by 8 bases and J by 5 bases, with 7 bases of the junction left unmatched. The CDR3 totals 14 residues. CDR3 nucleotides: TGTGCCATCGGCACGCGGGGGGGCAACAATGAGCAGTTCTTC. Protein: CAIGTRGGNNEQFF.

The CDR3 nucleotides read TGTGCCAGCGGGGGGTACAATGAGCAGTTCTTC. Residues: CASGGYNEQFF. The chain has TRBV5-4 and TRBJ2-1; D perhaps matches TRBD2 (6 bases). V was cut by 7 bases and J by 4 bases, with 6 bases left in between. The CDR3 has 11 residues. Germline lookup yields CDR1 SGHNT and CDR2 YYREEE (reference sequence). The full variable domain, with the rest looked up from reference TRBV5-4 and TRBJ2-1, is ETGVTQSPTHLIKTRGQQVTLRCSSQSGHNTVSWYQQALGQGPQFIFQYYREEENGRGNFPPRFSGLQFPNYSSELNVNALELDDSALYLCASGGYNEQFFGPGTRLTVL.

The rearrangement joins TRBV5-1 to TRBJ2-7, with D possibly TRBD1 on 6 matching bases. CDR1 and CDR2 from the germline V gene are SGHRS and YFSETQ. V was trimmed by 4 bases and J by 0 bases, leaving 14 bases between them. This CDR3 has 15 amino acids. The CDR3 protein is CASSLGDISSYEQYF. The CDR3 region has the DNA TGCGCCAGCAGCCTCGGGGACATAAGCTCCTACGAGCAGTACTTC.

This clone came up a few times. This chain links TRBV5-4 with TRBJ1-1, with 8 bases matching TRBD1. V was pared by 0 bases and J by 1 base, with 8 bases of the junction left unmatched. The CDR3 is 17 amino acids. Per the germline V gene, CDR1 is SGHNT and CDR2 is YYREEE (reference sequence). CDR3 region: CASSLGLPGGENTEAFF. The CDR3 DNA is TGTGCCAGCAGCTTGGGGTTGCCAGGGGGCGAGAACACTGAAGCTTTCTTT.

CDR3 sequence: CASSTGQPNYGYTF. The CDR3 DNA sequence: TGTGCCAGCTCGACGGGACAGCCTAACTATGGCTACACCTTC. The chain is built from TRBV18 and TRBJ1-2; 7 nucleotides match TRBD1. V lost 6 bases to trimming and J lost 0 bases; unmatched junction nucleotides: 4. The CDR3 has 14 amino acids. Germline CDR1 is KGHSH and CDR2 is LQKENI. Combining the CDR3 with reference TRBV18 and TRBJ1-2 gives the whole variable domain NAGVMQNPRHLVRRRGQEARLRCSPMKGHSHVYWYRQLPEEGLKFMVYLQKENIIDESGMPKERFSAEFPKEGPSILRIQQVVRGDSAAYFCASSTGQPNYGYTFGSGTRLTVV.

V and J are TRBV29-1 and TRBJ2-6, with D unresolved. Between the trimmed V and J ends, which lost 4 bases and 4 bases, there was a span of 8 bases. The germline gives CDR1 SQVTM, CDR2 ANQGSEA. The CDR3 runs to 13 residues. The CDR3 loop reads CSVVATGANVLTF. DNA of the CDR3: TGCAGCGTTGTAGCTACGGGGGCCAACGTCCTGACTTTC.

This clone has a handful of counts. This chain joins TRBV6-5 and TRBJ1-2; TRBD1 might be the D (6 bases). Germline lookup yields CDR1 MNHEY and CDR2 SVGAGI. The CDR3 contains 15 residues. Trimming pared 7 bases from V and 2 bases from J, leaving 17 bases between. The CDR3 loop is CASTPSRGGNYGYTF. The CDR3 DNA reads TGTGCCAGCACTCCCTCCCGGGGGGGCAACTATGGCTACACCTTC.

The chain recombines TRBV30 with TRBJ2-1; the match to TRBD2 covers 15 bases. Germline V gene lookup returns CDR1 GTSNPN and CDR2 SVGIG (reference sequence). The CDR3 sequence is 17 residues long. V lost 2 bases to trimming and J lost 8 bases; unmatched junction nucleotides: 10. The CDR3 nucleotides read TGTGCCTGGAGTCCCCTGAGAGGACTAGCGGGGGGGGATGAGCAGTTCTTC. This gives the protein CAWSPLRGLAGGDEQFF.

CDR3 in amino acids: CASSQDPADYSNEQFF. The DNA of the CDR3 is TGTGCCAGCAGCCAAGATCCCGCTGATTACTCCAATGAGCAGTTCTTC. The chain has TRBV14 and TRBJ2-1; D remains unclear. The germline V gene has CDR1 SGHDN and CDR2 FVKESK. V lost 0 bases and J lost 6, with 15 bases in between. The CDR3 extends over 16 amino acids.

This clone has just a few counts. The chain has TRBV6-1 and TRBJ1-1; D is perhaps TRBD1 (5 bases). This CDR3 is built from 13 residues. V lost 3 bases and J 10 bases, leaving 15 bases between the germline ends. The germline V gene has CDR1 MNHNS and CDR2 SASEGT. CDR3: CASSDSTGLGAFF. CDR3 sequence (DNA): TGTGCCAGCAGTGATTCTACAGGTTTGGGAGCTTTCTTT.

In nucleotides, the CDR3 is TGTGCCAGCTCACCAAGGGGCGGGGTGGAGCAGTACTTC. This codes for CASSPRGGVEQYF. V is TRBV18 and J is TRBJ2-7; D is perhaps TRBD2 (6 bases). This CDR3 contains 13 residues. From germline, CDR1 is KGHSH and CDR2 LQKENI. V lost 2 bases and J lost 7, with 12 bases in between.

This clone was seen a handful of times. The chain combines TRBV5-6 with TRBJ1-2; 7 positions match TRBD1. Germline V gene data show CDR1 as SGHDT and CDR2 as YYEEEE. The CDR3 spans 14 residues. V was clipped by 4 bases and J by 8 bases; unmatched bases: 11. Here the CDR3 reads CASSEKGAPRGYTF. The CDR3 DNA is TGTGCCAGCAGCGAGAAGGGGGCCCCACGCGGCTACACCTTC.

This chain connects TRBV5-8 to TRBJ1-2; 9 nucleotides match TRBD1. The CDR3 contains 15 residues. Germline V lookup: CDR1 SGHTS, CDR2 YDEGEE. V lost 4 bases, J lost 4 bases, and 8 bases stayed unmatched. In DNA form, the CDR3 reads TGTGCCAGCAGCCCCGGGACAGGGAGTATCTATGGCTACACCTTC. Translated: CASSPGTGSIYGYTF.

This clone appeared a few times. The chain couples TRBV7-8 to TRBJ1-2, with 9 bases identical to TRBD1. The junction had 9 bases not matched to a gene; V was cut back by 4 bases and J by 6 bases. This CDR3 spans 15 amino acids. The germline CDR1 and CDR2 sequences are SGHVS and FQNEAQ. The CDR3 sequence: CASSSGTGKKDGYTF. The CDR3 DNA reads TGTGCCAGCAGCTCCGGGACAGGGAAAAAGGATGGCTACACCTTC.

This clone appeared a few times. This CDR3 is CATSREVPYTNNEQFF. CDR3 sequence (DNA): TGTGCCACCAGCAGAGAAGTCCCCTATACTAACAATGAGCAGTTCTTC. This chain joins TRBV15 and TRBJ2-1; D gene unclear. CDR1 and CDR2 (germline): LNHNV, YYDKDF (reference sequence). Trimming took 0 bases from V and 5 from J, leaving 14 bases between them. The CDR3 has 16 amino acids.

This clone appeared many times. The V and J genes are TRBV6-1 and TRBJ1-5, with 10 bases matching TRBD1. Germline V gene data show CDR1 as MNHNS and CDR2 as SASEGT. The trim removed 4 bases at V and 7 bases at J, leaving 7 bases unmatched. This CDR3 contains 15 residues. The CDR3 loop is CASSAGQGTGQPQHF. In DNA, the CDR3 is TGTGCCAGCAGTGCGGGACAGGGGACCGGGCAGCCCCAGCATTTT.